In this sample, the clone carrying this T cell receptor beta chain turned up many times. No antigen is known for it. Individual cDNA molecules carried attached unique molecular identifiers. TCRdb passed the 5' RACE reads through MiXCR, listing each CDR3 protein once. The sample has roughly 29,000 distinct CDR3 sequences, roughly 4.5% seen once. This entry comes from a study of early T cells in non-severe SARS-CoV-2 infection. Study as a whole: Sequenced material consisted of bulk RNA (from unsorted whole blood), and chains were unpaired. Study-wide results and caveats: Matching results from VDJdb favored anti-spike CD8 responses, leaving private and CD4 specificities undetected.

V dropped 5 bases and J dropped 10; count of bases not matched to a gene: 7. Germline CDR1 and CDR2: ENHRY and SYGVKD. The length of the CDR3 is 13 residues. The source is an adult who was a healthcare worker with PCR-confirmed SARS-CoV-2 infection or an uninfected control (not recorded which). Input material: whole blood. The genes are TRBV10-3 and TRBJ1-2; TRBD1 aligns across 10 bases. CDR3 DNA: TGTGCCATCAGTAAGACGGACAGGGGGTACTACACCTTC. Translated: CAISKTDRGYYTF.